This T cell receptor beta chain was obtained from a study of vaccination effects on CD4 cells after COVID-19. Libraries were prepared by immunoSEQ multiplex PCR; TCRdb keeps only in-frame clonotypes and omits some of them. The sample has about 66,000 clones; 76% are singletons. Trimming removed 6 bases at V and 4 bases at J, with 13 bases between. Germline V CDR1 and CDR2: MNHNY, SVGAGI (reference sequence). The CDR3 is 14 amino acids. The sample holds one count of this clone. Its specificity is not known. Before any sequencing was done, the ViraFEST assay used viral peptide pools to expand antigen-specific CD4+ T cells. Scientists isolated CD4+ T cells after a roughly ten-day culture period ended. Participants were given two doses of BNT162b2 or mRNA-1273 vaccine.

The chain is built from TRBV6-6 and TRBJ1-5, with D possibly TRBD1 on 6 matching bases. The sample here was CD4+ T cells from PBMCs cultured with HCoV-OC43 spike peptides, taken after COVID-19 vaccination. The subset was: HCoV-OC43 spike overlapping peptide pool stimulation. This TCR was recovered from a human donor who received a COVID-19 vaccine. CDR3 nucleotide sequence: TGTGCCAGCAGAGATTACAGGGCTAATCAGCCCCAGCATTTT. Protein sequence: CASRDYRANQPQHF.